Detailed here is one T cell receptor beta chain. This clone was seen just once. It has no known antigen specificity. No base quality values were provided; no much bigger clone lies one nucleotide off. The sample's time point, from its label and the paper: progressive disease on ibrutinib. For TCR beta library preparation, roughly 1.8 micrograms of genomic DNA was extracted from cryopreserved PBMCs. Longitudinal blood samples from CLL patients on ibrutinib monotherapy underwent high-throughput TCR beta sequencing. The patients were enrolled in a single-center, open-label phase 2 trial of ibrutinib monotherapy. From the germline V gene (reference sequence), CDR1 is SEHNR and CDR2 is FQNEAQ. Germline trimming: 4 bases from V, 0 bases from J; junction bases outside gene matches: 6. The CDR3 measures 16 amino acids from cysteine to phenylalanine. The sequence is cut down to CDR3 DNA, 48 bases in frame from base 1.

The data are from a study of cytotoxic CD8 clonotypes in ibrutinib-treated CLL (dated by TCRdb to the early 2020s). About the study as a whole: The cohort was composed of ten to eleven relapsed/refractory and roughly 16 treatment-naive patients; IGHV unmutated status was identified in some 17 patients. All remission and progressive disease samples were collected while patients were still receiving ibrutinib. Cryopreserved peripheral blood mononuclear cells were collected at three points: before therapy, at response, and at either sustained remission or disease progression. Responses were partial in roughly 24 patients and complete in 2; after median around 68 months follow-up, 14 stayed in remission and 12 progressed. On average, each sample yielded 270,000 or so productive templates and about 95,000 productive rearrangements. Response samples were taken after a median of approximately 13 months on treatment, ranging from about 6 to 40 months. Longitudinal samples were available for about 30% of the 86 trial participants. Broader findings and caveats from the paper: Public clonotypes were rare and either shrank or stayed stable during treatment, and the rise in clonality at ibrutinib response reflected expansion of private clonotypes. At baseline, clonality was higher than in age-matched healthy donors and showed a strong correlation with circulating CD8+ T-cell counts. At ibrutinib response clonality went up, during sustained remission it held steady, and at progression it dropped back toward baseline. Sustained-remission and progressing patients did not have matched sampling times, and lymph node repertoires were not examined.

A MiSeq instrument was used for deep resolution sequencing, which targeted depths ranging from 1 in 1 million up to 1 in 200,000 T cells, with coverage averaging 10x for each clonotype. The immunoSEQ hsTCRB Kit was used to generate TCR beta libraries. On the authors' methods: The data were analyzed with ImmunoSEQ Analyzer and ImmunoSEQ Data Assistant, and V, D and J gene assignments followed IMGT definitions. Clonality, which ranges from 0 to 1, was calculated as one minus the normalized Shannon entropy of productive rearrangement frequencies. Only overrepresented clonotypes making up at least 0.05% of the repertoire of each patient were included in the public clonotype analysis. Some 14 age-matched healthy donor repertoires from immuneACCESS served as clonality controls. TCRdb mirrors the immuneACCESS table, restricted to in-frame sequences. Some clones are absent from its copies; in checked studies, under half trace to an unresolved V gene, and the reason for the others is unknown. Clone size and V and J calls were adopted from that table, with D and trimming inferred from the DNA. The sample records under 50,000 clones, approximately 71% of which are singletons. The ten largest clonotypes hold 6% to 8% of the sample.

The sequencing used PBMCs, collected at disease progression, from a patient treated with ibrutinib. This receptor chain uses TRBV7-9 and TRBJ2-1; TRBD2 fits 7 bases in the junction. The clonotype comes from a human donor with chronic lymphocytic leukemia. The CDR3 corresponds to CASSSGTISSYNEQFF. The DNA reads TGTGCCAGCAGCTCCGGGACTATCAGCTCCTACAATGAGCAGTTCTTC.